This TCR beta chain was sequenced during a study of T cell clones after liver transplantation. Study-level results: Conclusions were preliminary, with small, heterogeneous patient groups.

On this clone: What it recognizes is unknown.

Thawed unstimulated PBMCs were FACS-sorted by CD3, CD4 and CD8 into two populations. Germline V gene lookup returns CDR1 LNHDA and CDR2 SQIVND (reference sequence). The CDR3 consists of 15 residues. V shed 7 bases and J shed 0 bases, with 14 bases lying between them. Data came from immunoSEQ multiplex PCR; TCRdb stores just in-frame clones and leaves some out. The repertoire consists of around 100,000 clones, with under 90% occurring once and the leading ten covering roughly 2.8%. This receptor was obtained from a human patient who received a liver transplant. Some T cells could come from the graft donor. The source was CD4+ T cells from blood, collected approximately 43 months after liver transplant. The chain employs TRBV19 and TRBJ2-3; D is unclear. CDR3 loop: CASTRTVASTDTQYF. The CDR3 nucleotides read TGTGCCAGTACTCGGACGGTCGCTAGCACAGATACGCAGTATTTT.